This TCR beta chain was documented in a study of blood T cell repertoires in COVID-19. About the study: The United States, Italy and Spain provided the acute and convalescent COVID-19 samples. From T cells, B-cell-depleted T cells, or PBMCs came the material, which was cDNA or gDNA.

Authors' analysis steps: Amplification of reference gene primers was used by the study to estimate nucleated cell counts. Only in-frame clones appear in the TCRdb table, and some are missing; sequencing was by immunoSEQ multiplex PCR. V, J and clone size reflect that table, while D and trimming were determined from the DNA. The table has some 54,000 clones, 75% to 95% seen once; the top ten hold around 2.3%. This CDR3 comprises 19 residues. The germline gives CDR1 LNHDA, CDR2 SQIVND (reference sequence). J gave up 7 bases and V 1 base, and 12 bases lay outside the gene matches. The source is a man in his 60s with acute or convalescent COVID-19. The genes are TRBV19 and TRBJ2-1; TRBD2 agrees at 14 bases. Sequencing was done on a sample of peripheral blood. The CDR3 is CASSIVPRKTSGRVNEQFF. CDR3 sequence (DNA): TGTGCCAGTAGTATAGTCCCACGAAAGACTAGCGGGAGGGTTAATGAGCAGTTCTTC.